Sequencing of this T cell receptor beta chain was carried out in a study of blood T cells in healthy people across ages. Study conclusions and caveats: Without sorted subsets, naive and antigen-experienced compartments could not be conclusively compared.

In this sample, this clonotype turned up many times. What it binds is not known. Combining a sample-barcoded 5' primer with a J-beta primer mix, a second PCR ran for 7 to 11 cycles. TCRdb re-analysed the 5' RACE reads in MiXCR, keeping a single row per CDR3 protein. The sample gives 600,000 or so distinct CDR3 sequences, under 30% of which show up once; 15% to 18% is in the top ten. Trimming pared 6 bases from V and 2 bases from J, leaving 7 bases between. Looked up from germline, CDR1 is MDHEN and CDR2 is SYDVKM. The CDR3 contains 12 residues. Input material: blood. This clonotype was sampled from a woman at least 80 years old in good health. The J gene is TRBJ2-5, the V gene TRBV28; D is unresolved. CDR3: CASRQRQETQYF. CDR3 in DNA: TGTGCCAGCAGGCAGAGACAAGAGACCCAGTACTTC.